This T cell receptor (beta chain) was sequenced in a study of breast tumors, draining lymph nodes, adjacent tissues. TCRdb processed the multiplex PCR reads anew with MiXCR; each CDR3 protein has one entry. The sample gives around 70,000 distinct CDR3 sequences, less than 50% of which show up once; over 7.5% is in the top ten. Per germline, CDR1 SGHVS and CDR2 FQNEAQ. The V and J ends lost 5 bases and 2 bases, in that order; junction bases with no gene match: 5. This CDR3 contains 14 residues. The origin of this receptor is a female donor with breast cancer. Some clones in this sample may be carry-over from other donors' samples. Input material: breast tumor tissue. The genes are TRBV7-8 and TRBJ2-5, with 7 bases lining up with TRBD1. In DNA form, the CDR3 reads TGTGCCAGCAGCCCAAACAGGGGACAAGAGACCCAGTACTTC. The encoded protein is CASSPNRGQETQYF. Full variable domain (outside the CDR3, taken from reference TRBV7-8 and TRBJ2-5): GAGVSQSPRYKVAKRGQDVALRCDPISGHVSLFWYQQALGQGPEFLTYFQNEAQLDKSGLPSDRFFAERPEGSVSTLKIQRTQQEDSAVYLCASSPNRGQETQYFGPGTRLLVL.